This T cell receptor beta chain was profiled in a study of CD8+ T cells in alopecia areata. Study-level findings and limits: Lesional scalp displayed greater clonality than normal scalp, most notably in alopecia totalis/universalis. Persistence during tofacitinib was seen for many expanded lesional clones in scalp and blood.

Extraction of RNA preceded its reverse transcription into cDNA, which served as the sequencing template. Measured with immunoSEQ multiplex PCR; TCRdb has only the in-frame clones, and not every one. The table has more than 90,000 clones, roughly 56% seen once. Noted treatment: oral pan-JAK inhibitor, 5-10 mg twice daily. Lesional scalp punch biopsies and peripheral blood came from alopecia areata patients. The researchers isolated CD4+ and CD8+ T cells from PBMCs by sorting. Concerning this clone: Its antigen is currently unknown.

The CDR3 sequence is 15 residues long. V dropped 4 bases and J dropped 6 bases, with 18 bases sitting between them. Germline V lookup: CDR1 MNHNY, CDR2 SVGAGI (reference sequence). This sequence originates from a human donor with alopecia areata. Sequencing was performed on CD8+ T cells sorted from blood, taken at approximately week 61, from a patient treated with tofacitinib. The V call is TRBV6-6, the J call TRBJ1-1; D is ambiguous. Here the CDR3 reads CASSSRTFGVAEAFF. The CDR3 DNA is TGTGCCAGCAGTTCCCGGACCTTTGGCGTGGCTGAAGCTTTCTTT.